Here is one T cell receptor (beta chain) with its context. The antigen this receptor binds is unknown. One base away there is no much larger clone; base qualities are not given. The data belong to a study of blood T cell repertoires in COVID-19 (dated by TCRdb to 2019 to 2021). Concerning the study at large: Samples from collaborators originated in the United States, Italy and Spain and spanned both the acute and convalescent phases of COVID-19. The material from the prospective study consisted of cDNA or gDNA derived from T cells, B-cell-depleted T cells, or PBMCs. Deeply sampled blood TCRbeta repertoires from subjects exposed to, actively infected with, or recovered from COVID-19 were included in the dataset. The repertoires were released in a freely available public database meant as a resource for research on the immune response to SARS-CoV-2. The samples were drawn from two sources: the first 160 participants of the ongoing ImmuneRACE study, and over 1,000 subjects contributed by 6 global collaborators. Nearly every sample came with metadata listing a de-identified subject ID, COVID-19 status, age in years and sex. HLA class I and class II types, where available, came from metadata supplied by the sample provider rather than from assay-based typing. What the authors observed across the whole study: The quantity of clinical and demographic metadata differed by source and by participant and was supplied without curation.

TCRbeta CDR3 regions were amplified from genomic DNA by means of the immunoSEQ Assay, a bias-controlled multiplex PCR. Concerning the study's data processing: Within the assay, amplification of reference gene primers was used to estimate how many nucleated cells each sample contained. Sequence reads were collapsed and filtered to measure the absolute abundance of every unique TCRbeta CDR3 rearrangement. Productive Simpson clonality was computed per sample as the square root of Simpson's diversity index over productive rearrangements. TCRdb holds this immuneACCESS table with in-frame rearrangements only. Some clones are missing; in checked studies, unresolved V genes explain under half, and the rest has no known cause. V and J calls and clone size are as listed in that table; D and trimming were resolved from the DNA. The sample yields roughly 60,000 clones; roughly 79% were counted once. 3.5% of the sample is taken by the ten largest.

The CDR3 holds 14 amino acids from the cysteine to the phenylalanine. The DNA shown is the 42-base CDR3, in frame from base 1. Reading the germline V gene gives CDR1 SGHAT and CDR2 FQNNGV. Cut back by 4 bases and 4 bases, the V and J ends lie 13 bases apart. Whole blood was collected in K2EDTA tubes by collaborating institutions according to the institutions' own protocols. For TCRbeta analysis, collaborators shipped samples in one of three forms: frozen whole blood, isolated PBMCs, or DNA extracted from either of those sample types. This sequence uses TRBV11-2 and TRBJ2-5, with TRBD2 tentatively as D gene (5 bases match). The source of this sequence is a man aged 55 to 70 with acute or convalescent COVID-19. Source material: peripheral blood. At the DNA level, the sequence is TGTGCCAGCAGCTGGCTTGGGAGTAGAGAGACCCAGTACTTC. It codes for CASSWLGSRETQYF.